This T cell receptor beta chain came from a study of blood T cell repertoires in COVID-19. Study-level background: COVID-19 samples collected from the United States, Italy and Spain covered acute and convalescent phases. PBMCs, B-cell-depleted T cells, or T cells were the source of the cDNA or gDNA that made up the material.

In the authors' workflow: Estimated nucleated cell counts came from reference gene primer amplification. Produced via immunoSEQ multiplex PCR; TCRdb's table is partial and in-frame only. That table is the source of V, J and clone size, and D and trimming were worked out from the DNA. The sample includes fewer than 250,000 clones, roughly 78% of them seen just once. The CDR3 loop spans 15 amino acids. The material sequenced was peripheral blood. V gene TRBV21-1 combines with J gene TRBJ2-7; the table calls TRBD1, which could not be checked here. TRBV21-1 has pseudogene status. The receptor's source is a woman between 40 and 55 years old with acute or convalescent COVID-19. The CDR3 DNA reads TGTGCCAGCGGTTTTGTAGGGGGCAAGTCCTACGAGCAGTACTTC. Its protein is CASGFVGGKSYEQYF.